One sample yielded the 3 T cell receptor beta chains listed below, sequenced in a study of human T cells and chemical hapten exposure. Each CDR3 protein is one row after TCRdb ran MiXCR on the RACE reads. Here the sample spans around 300,000 distinct CDR3 sequences, roughly 8% being singletons. The time point was: pre-sensitization, week 0. Indicated treatment: therapeutic diphenylcyclopropenone sensitization with weekly scalp DPC. Specimen: whole blood, collected in connection with sensitization to the hapten diphenylcyclopropenone (DPC). The receptors originated from a man between 18 and 35 years old with alopecia areata. Some clones in this sample may be carry-over from other donors' samples.

This clonotype was picked up many times. The genes are TRBV7-3 and TRBJ1-1; TRBD1 matches at 11 bases. Trimming removed 5 bases from V and 8 bases from J; junction bases left unmatched: 10. Germline CDR1 is SGHTA and CDR2 is FQGTGA. The CDR3 length is 15 residues. The CDR3 DNA follows: TGTGCCAGCAGCATATCCGGGACAGGGGGTTCCGAAGCTTTCTTT. It translates to CASSISGTGGSEAFF. Full variable domain (missing parts from reference TRBV7-3 and TRBJ1-1): GAGVSQTPSNKVTEKGKYVELRCDPISGHTALYWYRQSLGQGPEFLIYFQGTGAADDSGLPNDRFFAVRPEGSVSTLKIQRTERGDSAVYLCASSISGTGGSEAFFGQGTRLTVV.

CDR3 sequence: CASRPGGEGEKLFF. In DNA form, the CDR3 reads TGTGCCAGCCGCCCGGGAGGGGAAGGTGAAAAACTGTTTTTT. The genes are TRBV6-6 and TRBJ1-4; D might be TRBD1 (5 bases). V dropped 8 bases and J dropped 7 bases, with 17 bases sitting between them. Germline values: CDR1 MNHNY, CDR2 SVGAGI (reference sequence). This CDR3 region has 14 residues.

The rearrangement uses TRBV6-2 or TRBV6-3 and TRBJ1-4; D unresolved. Germline CDR1 MNHEY, CDR2 SVGEGT. The ends were cut back, 5 bases at V and 4 bases at J, with 14 bases in the middle. The CDR3 loop spans 15 amino acids. Written as DNA, the CDR3 is TGTGCCAGCAGTCAATATGGACGGCGTAATGAAAAACTGTTTTTT. Its translation is CASSQYGRRNEKLFF.